A single sample is the source of the 21 T cell receptor beta chains below, sequenced in a study of blood T cell repertoires in COVID-19. Libraries were prepared by immunoSEQ multiplex PCR; TCRdb keeps only in-frame clonotypes and omits some of them. Of fewer than 300,000 clones in the sample, 70% to 85% were seen once. The sample comprised peripheral blood. The source of these receptors is a human donor with COVID-19, enrolled during active disease. The donor label of this sample is uncertain.

V gene TRBV3-1 (or the pseudogene TRBV3-2) combines with J gene TRBJ2-5; TRBD2 matches 9 bases. The CDR3 has 16 residues. Trimming at V came to 1 base and at J to 3 bases, leaving 6 bases not matched to a gene. CDR1 is LGHDT, CDR2 YNNKEL, per germline (reference sequence). The CDR3 nucleotides read TGTGCCAGCAGCCAAGGACTAGCGGAGGTAGAAGAGACCCAGTACTTC. This encodes CASSQGLAEVEETQYF.

J is TRBJ1-6 and V is TRBV30; D is unclear. V was trimmed by 5 bases and J by 8 bases, leaving 13 bases between them. The CDR3 runs to 13 residues. Germline-derived CDR1 and CDR2 are GTSNPN and SVGIG (reference sequence). CDR3 in amino acids: CAWGGREDSPLHF. In DNA form, the CDR3 reads TGTGCCTGGGGTGGTAGAGAGGATTCACCCCTCCACTTT.

A few counts support this clone. This chain uses TRBV30 with TRBJ1-4; D is undetermined. This CDR3 has 14 amino acids. The V gene's germline CDR1 is GTSNPN and CDR2 SVGIG (reference sequence). V lost 3 bases to trimming and J lost 8 bases, with 16 bases between them. CDR3 in DNA: TGTGCCTGGAGGGCTGTATTATACGGGGAAAAACTGTTTTTT. It specifies CAWRAVLYGEKLFF.

This chain connects TRBV15 to TRBJ2-1, with D possibly being TRBD2 (6 bases). Per the germline V gene, CDR1 is LNHNV and CDR2 is YYDKDF (reference sequence). The V end was cut by 0 bases, the J end by 12 bases, with 6 bases between. The CDR3 totals 11 residues. CDR3 bases: TGTGCCACCAGCAGAGACGGGAGGCAGTTCTTC. Protein sequence: CATSRDGRQFF.

The J gene is TRBJ1-3, the V gene TRBV3-1 (or the pseudogene TRBV3-2), with TRBD1 as a possible D gene (6 bases). Trimming took 4 bases from V and 0 from J, leaving 13 bases between them. The CDR3 length is 16 residues. Germline values: CDR1 LGHDT, CDR2 YNNKEL (reference sequence). The CDR3 protein is CASSLSMGASGNTIYF. CDR3 nucleotide sequence: TGTGCCAGCAGCCTTTCGATGGGGGCCTCTGGAAACACCATATATTTT.

This chain links TRBV25-1 with TRBJ2-1; weak D call: TRBD2 (6 bases). V shed 6 bases and J shed 4 bases, with 13 bases lying between them. This CDR3 spans 14 amino acids. Germline CDR1 reads MGHDK; CDR2 reads SYGVNS. The CDR3 here is CASSRGGTYNEQFF. CDR3 nucleotides: TGTGCCAGCAGCCGGGGAGGAACGTACAATGAGCAGTTCTTC. Full variable domain (remainder filled in from reference TRBV25-1 and TRBJ2-1): EADIYQTPRYLVIGTGKKITLECSQTMGHDKMYWYQQDPGMELHLIHYSYGVNSTEKGDLSSESTVSRIRTEHFPLTLESARPSHTSQYLCASSRGGTYNEQFFGPGTRLTVL.

The V and J genes are TRBV4-1 and TRBJ1-3; tentative D call: TRBD1 (5 bases). V lost 4 bases, J lost 0 bases, and 19 bases lay in between. Germline V gene data show CDR1 as MGHRA and CDR2 as YSYEKL. The CDR3 sequence is 18 residues long. CDR3 amino acids: CASSPRSGHPSSGNTIYF. The CDR3 coding sequence is TGCGCCAGCAGCCCCCGCTCTGGACACCCTTCCTCTGGAAACACCATATATTTT.

The chain has TRBV18 and TRBJ1-5; D call uncertain. There are 15 residues in the CDR3. Trimming left V 3 bases short and J 6 bases short, with 15 bases between. Germline CDR1 reads KGHSH; CDR2 reads LQKENI. DNA for the CDR3: TGTGCCAGCTCACCCATAAACACCCCTGGTCAGCCCCAGCATTTT. Translating gives CASSPINTPGQPQHF.

This clone was counted a single time. V is TRBV6-2 or TRBV6-3 and J is TRBJ2-6, with 7 bases matching TRBD1. The J segment lost 0 bases and the V segment lost 3 bases, leaving 8 bases of the junction unmatched. The CDR3 runs to 18 residues. Germline V lookup: CDR1 MNHEY, CDR2 SVGEGT. In nucleotides, the CDR3 is TGTGCCAGCAGTTATTCGGGACAGCTCATCTCTGGGGCCAACGTCCTGACTTTC. It specifies CASSYSGQLISGANVLTF.

The CDR3 DNA is TGTGCCAGCAGCCCGAACAGGAACACTGAAGCTTTCTTT. This codes for CASSPNRNTEAFF. The rearrangement links TRBV11-2 to TRBJ1-1, with D uncertain. The CDR3 consists of 13 residues. V lost 5 bases and J lost 1, with 8 bases in between. Germline CDR1 and CDR2: SGHAT and FQNNGV.

This rearrangement joins TRBV9 to TRBJ2-7; D might be TRBD1 (5 bases). This CDR3 has 13 residues. V was shortened by 2 bases and J by 6 bases, with 12 bases between the two germline ends. Germline V lookup: CDR1 SGDLS, CDR2 YYNGEE. The CDR3 nucleotides are TGTGCCAGCAGCGTGGTACAGGTTGGCGAGCAGTACTTC. This sequence encodes CASSVVQVGEQYF.

CDR3 nucleotides: TGTGCCAGCAGGGTTGGACTAGCGGATTCCTACGAGCAGTACTTC. This codes for CASRVGLADSYEQYF. This chain connects TRBV7-2 to TRBJ2-7; 10 bases agree with TRBD2. With 6 bases clipped from V and 1 base from J, the junction kept 6 bases outside the gene matches. This CDR3 contains 15 residues. Germline V CDR1 and CDR2: SGHTA, FQGNSA.

This chain uses TRBV28 with TRBJ2-7; D unclear. The germline CDR1 and CDR2 sequences are MDHEN and SYDVKM. Trimming took 2 bases from V and 3 from J, leaving 8 bases between them. CDR3 length: 13 amino acids. In nucleotides, the CDR3 is TGTGCCAGCAGTTTACTCGGCGGCTACGAGCAGTACTTC. This codes for CASSLLGGYEQYF. Looking up the rest from reference TRBV28 and TRBJ2-7 gives the full variable domain: DVKVTQSSRYLVKRTGEKVFLECVQDMDHENMFWYRQDPGLGLRLIYFSYDVKMKEKGDIPEGYSVSREKKERFSLILESASTNQTSMYLCASSLLGGYEQYFGPGTRLTVT.

As DNA, the CDR3 is TGTGCCAGCAGTTCAATCGACAGGACAGGCGGCTACACCTTC. Translation gives CASSSIDRTGGYTF. The rearrangement uses TRBV28 and TRBJ1-2; 7 bases align to TRBD1. Germline CDR1 reads MDHEN; CDR2 reads SYDVKM. The V gene end was trimmed by 4 bases and the J gene end by 8 bases; junction bases not matched to a gene: 10. This CDR3 is built from 14 residues.

This clone has only a few counts. The rearrangement uses TRBV5-8 and TRBJ2-7; D is possibly TRBD2 (5 bases). This CDR3 spans 15 amino acids. CDR1 and CDR2 (germline): SGHTS, YDEGEE. V was pared by 6 bases and J by 0 bases, with 16 bases between. This CDR3 reads CASTGGYDVSYEQYF. The CDR3 coding sequence is TGTGCCAGCACCGGAGGATACGATGTCTCCTACGAGCAGTACTTC.

The chain uses TRBV4-1 and TRBJ1-1; D is possibly TRBD1 (5 bases). The CDR3 is made up of 15 amino acids. The V gene lost 1 base and the J gene lost 3 bases, with 12 bases spanning the gap. The germline V gene encodes CDR1 MGHRA and CDR2 YSYEKL. This CDR3 is CASSQVGREDTEAFF. The CDR3 region has the DNA TGCGCCAGCAGCCAAGTGGGCAGGGAGGACACTGAAGCTTTCTTT.

The genes are TRBV27 and TRBJ1-2; 8 nucleotides align to TRBD1. The CDR3 is made up of 13 amino acids. The V gene's germline CDR1 is MNHEY and CDR2 SMNVEV (reference sequence). Trimming took 5 bases from V and 8 from J; bases not matched to a gene: 7. In nucleotides, the CDR3 is TGTGCCAGCAGTCACGACAGGGGCAGAGGCTACACCTTC. Amino acid sequence: CASSHDRGRGYTF.

This clone was detected once. The CDR3 spells CASSEEPNFYNEQFF. CDR3 nucleotides: TGTGCCAGCAGTGAGGAGCCAAATTTCTACAATGAGCAGTTCTTC. The chain links TRBV6-1 to TRBJ2-1; D gene ambiguous. The CDR3 has 15 residues. V was clipped by 3 bases and J by 3 bases, with 12 bases between them. Germline V lookup: CDR1 MNHNS, CDR2 SASEGT.

This clone was counted once. This chain connects TRBV7-2 to TRBJ1-4; maybe TRBD1 (5 bases). From germline, CDR1 is SGHTA and CDR2 FQGNSA. Trimming left V 8 bases short and J 2 bases short, with 15 bases between. This CDR3 is built from 15 residues. The CDR3 here is CASSAGGSTNEKLFF. In DNA, the CDR3 is TGTGCCAGCTCCGCGGGGGGGTCCACTAATGAAAAACTGTTTTTT.

The genes are TRBV9 and TRBJ2-5; D may be TRBD1 (6 bases). Trimming left V 3 bases short and J 0 bases short, with 9 bases between. Germline CDR1 is SGDLS and CDR2 is YYNGEE. This CDR3 is 14 amino acids long. The CDR3 bases are TGTGCCAGCAGCGATAGGGGGAACCAAGAGACCCAGTACTTC. The encoded protein is CASSDRGNQETQYF. The variable domain in full, completed from reference TRBV9 and TRBJ2-5, reads DSGVTQTPKHLITATGQRVTLRCSPRSGDLSVYWYQQSLDQGLQFLIQYYNGEERAKGNILERFSAQQFPDLHSELNLSSLELGDSALYFCASSDRGNQETQYFGPGTRLLVL.

The chain has TRBV28 and TRBJ2-2; 7 positions agree with TRBD2. The trim removed 3 bases at V and 4 bases at J, leaving 8 bases unmatched. Germline lookup yields CDR1 MDHEN and CDR2 SYDVKM. CDR3 length: 16 residues. The CDR3 nucleotides read TGTGCCAGCAGTTTTACGGGAGGATTGGGCACCGGGGAGCTGTTTTTT. Its protein product is CASSFTGGLGTGELFF.